This T cell receptor (beta chain) was identified during a study of CD8+ T cells in alopecia areata. Whole-study context: It was oral tofacitinib, at 5 to 10 mg twice daily, that treated patients received. Study results and limitations: Scalp clonality, together with expanded CD8+ clones among the top 100, fell significantly with tofacitinib. For baseline CD8+ expansion, any link to response stays uncertain with one nonresponder. More clonal than normal scalp was lesional scalp, particularly alopecia totalis/universalis.

Reverse transcribed after extraction, RNA yielded cDNA as the sequencing template. Using immunoSEQ multiplex PCR, the repertoire was profiled, and TCRdb retains in-frame clones only, with some absent. The sample records about 110,000 clones, over 80% being singletons. Treatment in this sample: oral pan-JAK inhibitor, 5-10 mg twice daily. V was pared by 0 bases and J by 1 base, with 7 bases between. Germline CDR1 is MNHEY and CDR2 is SMNVEV (reference sequence). This CDR3 has 14 residues. Remarks on this clone: Antigen specificity is unknown.

The TCR originated in a human donor with alopecia areata. The V and J genes are TRBV27 and TRBJ2-7, with D maybe TRBD1 (5 bases). Material: CD8+ T cells sorted from blood, obtained at week 24, from a patient treated with tofacitinib. The DNA for the CDR3 is TGTGCCAGCAGTTTATCGGCAGGGTCCTACGAGCAGTACTTC. This codes for CASSLSAGSYEQYF.